A selection of T cell receptor beta chains follows, all from one sample in a study of blood T cell repertoires in COVID-19. Here immunoSEQ multiplex PCR was the method, and the copy in TCRdb shows in-frame clones only, minus some. The sample includes roughly 180,000 clones, approximately 83% of them seen just once. The sequencing sample was made of peripheral blood. These TCRs come from a man aged 55-75 years with acute or convalescent COVID-19. The conserved cysteine and the conserved F or W are not part of the CDR3 here. Each record gives: V gene, CDR3 length, CDR3 protein.

>TRBV6-4|14
ASRDGNRELNQPQH
>TRBV14|13
ASSQYLRQDTEAF
>TRBV7-9|12
ASSPRDRYYEQY
>TRBV7-6|14
ASSLVGGFSGNTIY
>TRBV29-1|13
SVEARGGGNTEAF
>TRBV6-6|17
ASSRRDRGLGSINTEAF
>TRBV7-2|11
ASSTNWGTQQF
>TRBV19|14
ASSPRGRGANYGYT
>TRBV30|10
AWSVRRETQY
>TRBV6-5|12
ASSIGGYTGELF
>TRBV10-3|15
ATQAVAGGYLGNEQF
>TRBV28|11
ASSQSTGVIQY
>TRBV7-9|12
ASSLRTEQETQY
>TRBV14|11
ASSYLLNTEAF
>TRBV2|14
ASSPRGPVYNSPLH
>TRBV27|14
ASSSRAGDRSTEAF
>TRBV9|11
ASSAGGGNTIY
>TRBV2|12
ASREGEGHNEQF
>TRBV7-3|12
ASSFLRGTDTQY
>TRBV7-9|11
ASSSWTAGELF
>TRBV19|14
ASSNPSGGTINEQF
>TRBV14|13
ASSQDTGKGEKLF
>TRBV18|14
ASSPGTGGTYNEQF
>TRBV28|12
ASSLNSQGQPQH
>TRBV5-1|14
ASSLDTGSSSYEQY
>TRBV5-6|13
ASSLVGRRGTEAF
>TRBV11-2|10
ASRSQGPEQF
>TRBV5-1|12
ASNLAGDLYEQY